This T cell receptor (beta chain) was captured in a study of blood T cell repertoires in COVID-19. About the research overall: Researchers got acute and convalescent COVID-19 samples from the United States, Italy and Spain. Sample material is recorded as cDNA or gDNA derived from T cells, B-cell-depleted T cells, or PBMCs.

As handled by the study authors: Scientists estimated how many nucleated cells there were by amplifying reference gene primers. Repertoires were generated with immunoSEQ multiplex PCR, while TCRdb's copy carries only in-frame clones and drops some. Clone size and V and J calls were adopted from that table, with D and trimming inferred from the DNA. The profile shows about 94,000 clones, 75% to 90% of them singletons. Germline V CDR1 and CDR2: SGDLS, YYNGEE. The CDR3 is made up of 15 amino acids. The ends were cut back, 4 bases at V and 0 bases at J, with 11 bases in the middle. The V gene is TRBV9, the J gene TRBJ1-3; the D is unclear. The sample was peripheral blood. The origin of this receptor is a human donor in a cohort sampled during active COVID-19. In nucleotides, the CDR3 is TGTGCCAGCAGCCCCCCCGAGAGCTCTGGAAACACCATATATTTT. It yields the protein CASSPPESSGNTIYF. Filled out from reference TRBV9 and TRBJ1-3, the complete variable domain reads DSGVTQTPKHLITATGQRVTLRCSPRSGDLSVYWYQQSLDQGLQFLIQYYNGEERAKGNILERFSAQQFPDLHSELNLSSLELGDSALYFCASSPPESSGNTIYFGEGSWLTVV.